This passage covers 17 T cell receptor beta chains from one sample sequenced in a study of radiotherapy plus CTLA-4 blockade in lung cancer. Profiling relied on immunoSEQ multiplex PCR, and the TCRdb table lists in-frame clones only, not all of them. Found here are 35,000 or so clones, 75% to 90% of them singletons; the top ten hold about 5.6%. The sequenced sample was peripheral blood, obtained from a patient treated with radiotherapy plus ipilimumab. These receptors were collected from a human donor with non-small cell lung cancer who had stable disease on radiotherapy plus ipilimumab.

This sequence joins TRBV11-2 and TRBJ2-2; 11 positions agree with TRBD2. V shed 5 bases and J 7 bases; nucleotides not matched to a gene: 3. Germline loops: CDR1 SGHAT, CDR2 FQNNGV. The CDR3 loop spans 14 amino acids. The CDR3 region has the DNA TGTGCCAGCAGCGCCACTAGCGGGGGCGGGGAGCTGTTTTTT. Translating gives CASSATSGGGELFF.

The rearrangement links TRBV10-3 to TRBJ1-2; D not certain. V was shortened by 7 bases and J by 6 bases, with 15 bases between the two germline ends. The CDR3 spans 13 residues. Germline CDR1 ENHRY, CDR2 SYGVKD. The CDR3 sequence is CAITPSASDGYTF. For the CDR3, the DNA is TGTGCCATCACCCCCTCCGCCTCGGATGGCTACACCTTC.

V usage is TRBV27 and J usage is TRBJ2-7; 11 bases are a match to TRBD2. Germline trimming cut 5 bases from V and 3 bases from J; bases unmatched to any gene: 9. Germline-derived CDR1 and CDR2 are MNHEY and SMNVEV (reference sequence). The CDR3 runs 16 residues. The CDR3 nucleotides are TGTGCCAGCAGTCCAAACGGACTAGCGGGCGGCTACGAGCAGTACTTC. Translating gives CASSPNGLAGGYEQYF.

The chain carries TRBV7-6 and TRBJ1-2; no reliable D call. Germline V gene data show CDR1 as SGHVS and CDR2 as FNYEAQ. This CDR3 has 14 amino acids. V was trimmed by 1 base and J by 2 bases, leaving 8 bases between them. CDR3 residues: CASSLENRNYGYTF. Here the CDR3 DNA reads TGTGCCAGCAGCTTAGAAAACAGAAACTATGGCTACACCTTC.

The CDR3 protein is CASSSIRQGLLEKLFF. CDR3 nucleotides: TGTGCCAGCAGCTCAATCAGACAGGGGCTCTTGGAAAAACTGTTTTTT. J is TRBJ1-4 and V is TRBV7-9, with 8 bases lining up with TRBD1. CDR1 SEHNR and CDR2 FQNEAQ come from the germline V gene (reference sequence). The CDR3 contains 16 residues. J lost 8 bases, V lost 4 bases, and 12 bases had no gene match.

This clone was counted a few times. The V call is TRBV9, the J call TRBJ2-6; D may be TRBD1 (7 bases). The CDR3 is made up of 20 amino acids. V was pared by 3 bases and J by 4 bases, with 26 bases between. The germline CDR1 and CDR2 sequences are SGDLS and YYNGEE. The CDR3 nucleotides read TGTGCCAGCAGCGACTCCATTAGCAGGGGGGCCCCTCTCGGGGCCAACGTCCTGACTTTC. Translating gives CASSDSISRGAPLGANVLTF.

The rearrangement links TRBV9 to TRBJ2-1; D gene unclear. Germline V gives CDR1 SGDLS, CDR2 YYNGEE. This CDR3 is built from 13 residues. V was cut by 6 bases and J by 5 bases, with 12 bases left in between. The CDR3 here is CASTSHPDNEQFF. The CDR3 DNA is TGTGCCAGCACCTCACACCCTGACAATGAGCAGTTCTTC.

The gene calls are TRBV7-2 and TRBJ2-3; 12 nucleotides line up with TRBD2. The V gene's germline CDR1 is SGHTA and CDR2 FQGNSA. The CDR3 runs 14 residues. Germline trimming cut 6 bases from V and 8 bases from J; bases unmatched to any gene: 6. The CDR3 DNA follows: TGTGCCAGCAGAGTGACTAGCGGGAGCTCTACGCAGTATTTT. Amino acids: CASRVTSGSSTQYF.

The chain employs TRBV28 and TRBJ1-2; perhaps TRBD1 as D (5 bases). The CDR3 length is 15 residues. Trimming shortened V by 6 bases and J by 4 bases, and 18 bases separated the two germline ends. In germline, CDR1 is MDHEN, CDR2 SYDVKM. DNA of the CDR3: TGTGCCAGCAGCTCAGGTACAGGAGCCCCCTATGGCTACACCTTC. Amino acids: CASSSGTGAPYGYTF.

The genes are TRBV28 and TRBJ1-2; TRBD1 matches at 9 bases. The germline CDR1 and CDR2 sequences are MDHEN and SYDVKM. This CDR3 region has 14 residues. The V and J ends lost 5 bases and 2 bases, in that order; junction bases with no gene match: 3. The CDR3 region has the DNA TGTGCCAGCAGTGTTGACAGGGGGAACTATGGCTACACCTTC. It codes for CASSVDRGNYGYTF.

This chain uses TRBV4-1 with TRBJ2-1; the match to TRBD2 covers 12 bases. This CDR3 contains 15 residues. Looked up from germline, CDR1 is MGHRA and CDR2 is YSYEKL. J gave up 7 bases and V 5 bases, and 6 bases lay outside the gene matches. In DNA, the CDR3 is TGCGCCAGCAGCAAAGGACTAGCGGGACGTAATGAGCAGTTCTTC. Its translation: CASSKGLAGRNEQFF.

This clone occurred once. This CDR3 is CAWSVGRDEQFF. CDR3 bases: TGTGCCTGGAGTGTAGGGCGGGATGAGCAGTTCTTC. The chain uses TRBV30 and TRBJ2-1; D possibly corresponds to TRBD2 (5 bases). V dropped 0 bases and J dropped 8 bases, with 8 bases sitting between them. Germline CDR1 GTSNPN, CDR2 SVGIG (reference sequence). The CDR3 sequence is 12 residues long.

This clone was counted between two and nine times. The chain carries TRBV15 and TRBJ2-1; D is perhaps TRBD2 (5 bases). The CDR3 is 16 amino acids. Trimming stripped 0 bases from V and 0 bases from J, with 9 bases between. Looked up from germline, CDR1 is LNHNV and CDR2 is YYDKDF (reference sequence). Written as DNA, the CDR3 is TGTGCCACCAGCAGAGAGGTAGCGACCTCCTACAATGAGCAGTTCTTC. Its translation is CATSREVATSYNEQFF. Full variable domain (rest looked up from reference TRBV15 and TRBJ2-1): DAMVIQNPRYQVTQFGKPVTLSCSQTLNHNVMYWYQQKSSQAPKLLFHYYDKDFNNEADTPDNFQSRRPNTSFCFLDIRSPGLGDTAMYLCATSREVATSYNEQFFGPGTRLTVL.

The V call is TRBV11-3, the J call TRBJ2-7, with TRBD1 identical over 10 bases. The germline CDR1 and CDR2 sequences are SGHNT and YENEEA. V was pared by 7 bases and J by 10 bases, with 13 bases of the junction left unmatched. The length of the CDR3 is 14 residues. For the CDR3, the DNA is TGTGCCAGCAACGACACCAGGGACAGGGGCGCCCAGTACTTC. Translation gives CASNDTRDRGAQYF.

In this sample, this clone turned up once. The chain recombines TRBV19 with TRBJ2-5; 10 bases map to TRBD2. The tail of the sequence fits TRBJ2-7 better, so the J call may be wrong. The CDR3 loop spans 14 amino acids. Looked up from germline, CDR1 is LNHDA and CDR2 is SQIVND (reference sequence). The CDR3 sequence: CASNPSGSSYEQYF. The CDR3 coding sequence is TGTGCCAGTAACCCTAGCGGGAGCTCCTACGAGCAGTACTTC.

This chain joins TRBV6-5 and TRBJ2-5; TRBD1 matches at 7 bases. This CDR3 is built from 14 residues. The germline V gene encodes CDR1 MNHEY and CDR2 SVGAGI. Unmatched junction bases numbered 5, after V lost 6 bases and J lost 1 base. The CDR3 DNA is TGTGCCAGCAGGAGACAGGGAATCCAAGAGACCCAGTACTTC. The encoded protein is CASRRQGIQETQYF.

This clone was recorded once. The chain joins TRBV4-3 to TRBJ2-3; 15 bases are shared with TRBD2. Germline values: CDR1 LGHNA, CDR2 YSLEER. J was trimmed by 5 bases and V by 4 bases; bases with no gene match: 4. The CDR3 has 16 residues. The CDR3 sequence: CASSRWTSGRVDTQYF. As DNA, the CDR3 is TGCGCCAGCAGCCGGTGGACTAGCGGGAGGGTAGATACGCAGTATTTT.